What follows are 5 T cell receptor beta chains derived from one specimen sequenced in a study of tumor-infiltrating lymphocytes in localized non-small cell lung cancer. Profiling relied on immunoSEQ multiplex PCR, and the TCRdb table lists in-frame clones only, not all of them. The top ten hold over 5% of the sample, which has over 15,000 clones, about 70% seen once. Source material: lung tumor tissue. The receptor source for this set is a human donor with non-small cell lung cancer.

The table lists this clone with a few counts. V usage is TRBV5-4 and J usage is TRBJ2-7; D ambiguous. V was trimmed by 4 bases and J by 2 bases, leaving 16 bases between them. Germline CDR1 is SGHNT and CDR2 is YYREEE (reference sequence). This CDR3 is 15 amino acids long. The CDR3 loop is CASSPDITVAYEQYF. CDR3 coding DNA: TGTGCCAGCAGCCCTGACATCACCGTGGCCTACGAGCAGTACTTC.

This clone appeared once. The chain has TRBV6-5 and TRBJ2-7; D is uncertain. Germline values: CDR1 MNHEY, CDR2 SVGAGI. The CDR3 totals 11 residues. V lost 5 bases and J lost 3, with 5 bases in between. The CDR3 reads CASSAHYEQYF. CDR3 sequence (DNA): TGTGCCAGCAGTGCCCACTACGAGCAGTACTTC.

This clone was picked up one time. The chain combines TRBV19 with TRBJ2-6, with a tentative D call TRBD1 (6 bases). Trimming removed 3 bases from V and 4 bases from J, with 13 bases in between. The CDR3 length is 16 residues. Germline loops: CDR1 LNHDA, CDR2 SQIVND (reference sequence). CDR3 bases: TGTGCCAGTAGTATGGACAGTCTTGGGGGGGCCAACGTCCTGACTTTC. Translation gives CASSMDSLGGANVLTF.

In this sample, this clone turned up a few times. V gene TRBV27 combines with J gene TRBJ1-1; TRBD1 aligns across 7 bases. In germline, CDR1 is MNHEY, CDR2 SMNVEV (reference sequence). The V and J ends lost 5 bases and 4 bases, in that order; junction bases with no gene match: 13. The CDR3 contains 16 residues. The chain's CDR3 is CASSTRQGSGGTEAFF. Here the CDR3 DNA reads TGTGCCAGCAGTACGCGACAGGGAAGTGGAGGCACTGAAGCTTTCTTT.

The rearrangement joins TRBV7-9 to TRBJ2-1; 9 bases line up with TRBD1. The CDR3 has 19 residues. Germline CDR1 reads SEHNR; CDR2 reads FQNEAQ (reference sequence). V lost 1 base, J lost 0 bases, and 10 bases stayed unmatched. CDR3 DNA sequence: TGTGCCAGCAGCTTAGGGGGACAGGGTCTAATCCTCTCCTACAATGAGCAGTTCTTC. The encoded protein is CASSLGGQGLILSYNEQFF.